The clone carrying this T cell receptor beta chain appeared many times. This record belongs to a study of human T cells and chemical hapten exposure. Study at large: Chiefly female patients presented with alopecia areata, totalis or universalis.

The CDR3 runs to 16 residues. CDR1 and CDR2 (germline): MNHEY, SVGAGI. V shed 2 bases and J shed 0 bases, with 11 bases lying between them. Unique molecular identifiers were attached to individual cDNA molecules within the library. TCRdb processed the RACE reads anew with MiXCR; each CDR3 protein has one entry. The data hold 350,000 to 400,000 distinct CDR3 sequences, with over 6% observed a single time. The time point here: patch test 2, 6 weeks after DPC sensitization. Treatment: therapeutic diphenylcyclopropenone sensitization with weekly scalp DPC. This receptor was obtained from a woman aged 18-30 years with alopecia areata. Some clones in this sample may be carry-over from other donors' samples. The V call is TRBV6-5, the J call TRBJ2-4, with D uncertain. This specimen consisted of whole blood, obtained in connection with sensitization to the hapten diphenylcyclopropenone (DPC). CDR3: CASSYGSLVAKNIQYF. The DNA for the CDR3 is TGTGCCAGCAGTTACGGCAGTCTCGTAGCCAAAAACATTCAGTACTTC.